This T cell receptor beta chain is from a study of T cell responses to AZD1222 COVID-19 vaccine. A note on this clone: The antigen is unknown.

General observations from the study: A reported finding is that nearly half of spike-specific TCRs target unmutated variant regions.

Method: immunoSEQ multiplex PCR; TCRdb's copy keeps in-frame clones and lacks some. The sample lists roughly 140,000 clones, just over 90% occurring once. The sample in question was peripheral blood, obtained on day 0 of MenACWY control vaccination. This clonotype was sampled from an adult in good health.

CDR3 sequence (DNA): TGTGCCAGCAGCTCCCCTACAGCGGGATTCACAGATACGCAGTATTTT. Protein product: CASSSPTAGFTDTQYF. The rearrangement uses TRBV7-2 and TRBJ2-3; 7 bases are a match to TRBD2. The CDR3 has 16 residues. Germline loops: CDR1 SGHTA, CDR2 FQGNSA. J was trimmed by 2 bases and V by 4 bases; bases with no gene match: 9.